These 3 T cell receptor beta chains came from one sample sequenced in a study of beta chain features in type 1 diabetes. Expressed TCRB transcripts got sequenced, as all isolated RNA was reverse transcribed. Data came from immunoSEQ multiplex PCR; TCRdb stores just in-frame clones and leaves some out. The data hold 450,000 or so clones, with about an eighth observed a single time. The sequencing sample was made of naive CD4+ T cells from blood. Receptors originate from a woman between 18 and 29 years old in good health.

Comments on this clone: The sample contains more than one DNA sequence encoding this CDR3. The chain has TRBV29-1 and TRBJ2-1, with 7 bases aligning to TRBD1. The CDR3 is 17 amino acids. V shed 1 base and J 6 bases; nucleotides not matched to a gene: 15. Germline lookup yields CDR1 SQVTM and CDR2 ANQGSEA. This CDR3 is CSVEGQGGRTKSNEQFF. The CDR3 coding sequence is TGCAGCGTTGAAGGGCAAGGGGGCCGAACGAAGAGCAATGAGCAGTTCTTC.

This clone was recorded many times. V usage is TRBV20-1 and J usage is TRBJ1-4; D gene ambiguous. The germline gives CDR1 DFQATT, CDR2 SNEGSKA (reference sequence). CDR3 length: 10 amino acids. V lost 3 bases and J 6 bases, leaving 2 bases between the germline ends. DNA of the CDR3: TGCAGTGCTAGTGATGAAAAACTGTTTTTT. Translating gives CSASDEKLFF.

The rearrangement links TRBV10-3 to TRBJ1-1; D remains ambiguous. Germline loops: CDR1 ENHRY, CDR2 SYGVKD. V shed 8 bases and J shed 4 bases, with 11 bases lying between them. The CDR3 is made up of 12 amino acids. CDR3 amino acids: CAIGPGRTEAFF. The CDR3 region has the DNA TGTGCCATCGGCCCCGGGCGCACTGAAGCTTTCTTT.